The rows below give T cell receptor beta chains drawn from one sample of a study of T cell repertoires in cytomegalovirus infection. MiXCR, applied by TCRdb to the reads, yields one record per CDR3 protein. This table has nearly 550,000 distinct CDR3 sequences, 16% appearing once. The sequenced sample consisted of CD8+ T cells from PBMCs. The receptor set was obtained from a human donor in good health (CMV status not recorded). Some clones in this sample may be carry-over from other donors' samples. Each CDR3 is given with its conserved first and last residue. Each record gives: J gene, V gene, CDR3 protein.

j_gene: TRBJ2-6
v_gene: TRBV20-1
CDR3aa: CSATDPAGFSGANVLTF

j_gene: TRBJ2-5
v_gene: TRBV4-1
CDR3aa: CASSRTGSGETQYF

j_gene: TRBJ2-5
v_gene: TRBV28
CDR3aa: CASRRPPTGGLETQYF

j_gene: TRBJ2-5
v_gene: TRBV5-4
CDR3aa: CASNDRGTEETQYF

j_gene: TRBJ2-5
v_gene: TRBV27
CDR3aa: CASSLSARGSETQYF

j_gene: TRBJ1-1
v_gene: TRBV5-1
CDR3aa: CASSFDTGTEAFF

j_gene: TRBJ1-1
v_gene: TRBV11-2
CDR3aa: CASSSWTGEGTEAFF

j_gene: TRBJ1-6
v_gene: TRBV15
CDR3aa: CATSGGKTSYNSPLHF

j_gene: TRBJ2-1
v_gene: TRBV19
CDR3aa: CASSITAGGPVEQFF

j_gene: TRBJ1-1
v_gene: TRBV6-5
CDR3aa: CASSYSGRGTEAFF

j_gene: TRBJ1-1
v_gene: TRBV15
CDR3aa: CATSRDRTGWGAFF

j_gene: TRBJ2-1
v_gene: TRBV4-1
CDR3aa: CASTQGTLDNEQFF

j_gene: TRBJ2-7
v_gene: TRBV7-9
CDR3aa: CASSTSLVPHEQYF

j_gene: TRBJ2-7
v_gene: TRBV5-5
CDR3aa: CASSADSGRVYEQYF

j_gene: TRBJ1-4
v_gene: TRBV7-8
CDR3aa: CASSLGLLLNEKLFF

j_gene: TRBJ2-5
v_gene: TRBV4-1
CDR3aa: CASSQVERVPIPQETQYF

j_gene: TRBJ1-1
v_gene: TRBV27
CDR3aa: CASNSANLGPEAFF

j_gene: TRBJ1-1
v_gene: TRBV19
CDR3aa: CASSPGGIQAFF

j_gene: TRBJ2-7
v_gene: TRBV2
CDR3aa: CASKVGKTYEQYF

j_gene: TRBJ2-7
v_gene: TRBV3-1
CDR3aa: CASSQDLAGYQPYEQYF

j_gene: TRBJ2-1
v_gene: TRBV7-9
CDR3aa: CASRRGGGINEQFF

j_gene: TRBJ1-4
v_gene: TRBV6-1
CDR3aa: CASSEGTGGYPTNEKLFF

j_gene: TRBJ2-1
v_gene: TRBV6-4
CDR3aa: CASSDSGTGTNEQFF

j_gene: TRBJ2-7
v_gene: TRBV7-9
CDR3aa: CASSPMGVDVTYEQYF

j_gene: TRBJ2-7
v_gene: TRBV7-9
CDR3aa: CASSLPNGGRATYEQYF

j_gene: TRBJ1-2
v_gene: TRBV6-5
CDR3aa: CASSPPGGAYGYTF

j_gene: TRBJ2-4
v_gene: TRBV7-9
CDR3aa: CASSPRDHLNIQYF

j_gene: TRBJ1-1
v_gene: TRBV7-9
CDR3aa: CASSTNEAGDTEAFF

j_gene: TRBJ1-3
v_gene: TRBV4-1
CDR3aa: CASSQEGFLAGLPGNTIYF

j_gene: TRBJ1-3
v_gene: TRBV19
CDR3aa: CASSPRGDTIYF

j_gene: TRBJ2-3
v_gene: TRBV20-1
CDR3aa: CSAWDSSGDTQYF

j_gene: TRBJ2-1
v_gene: TRBV7-9
CDR3aa: CASSSQGHEQFF

j_gene: TRBJ2-2
v_gene: TRBV11-1
CDR3aa: CASSLSRGRNTGELFF

j_gene: TRBJ1-5
v_gene: TRBV7-9
CDR3aa: CASSFPGSGQPQHF

j_gene: TRBJ1-1
v_gene: TRBV11-2
CDR3aa: CASSSPFPTGGAGNENTEAFF

j_gene: TRBJ2-1
v_gene: TRBV27
CDR3aa: CASSFSQTAEQFF

j_gene: TRBJ2-1
v_gene: TRBV5-1
CDR3aa: CASNLAGGPNEQFF